This passage covers 32 T cell receptor beta chains from one sample sequenced in a study of T cell changes during pregnancy in multiple sclerosis. Clones were sequenced by immunoSEQ multiplex PCR, and TCRdb holds only the in-frame ones, with some missing. The profile shows tens of thousands of clones, approximately 92% of them singletons. Sample: peripheral blood, taken before pregnancy. Every receptor here comes from a female donor with multiple sclerosis, enrolled in a pregnancy study.

The V gene is TRBV12-5, the J gene TRBJ2-1; 10 bases map to TRBD1. Per germline, CDR1 LGHNT and CDR2 FRNRAP. Trimming cost V 6 bases and J 9 bases; bases outside gene matches: 5. This CDR3 has 13 amino acids. The CDR3 DNA is TGTGCTAGTGGAAAGACAGGGGGCGGTGAGCAGTTCTTC. Its protein product is CASGKTGGGEQFF. The full variable domain, rest sourced from reference TRBV12-5 and TRBJ2-1, is DARVTQTPRHKVTEMGQEVTMRCQPILGHNTVFWYRQTMMQGLELLAYFRNRAPLDDSGMPKDRFSAEMPDATLATLKIQPSEPRDSAVYFCASGKTGGGEQFFGPGTRLTVL.

This chain connects TRBV28 to TRBJ2-3, with 14 bases matching TRBD2. With V trimmed by 7 bases and J by 1 base, 4 bases remained unmatched. Looked up from germline, CDR1 is MDHEN and CDR2 is SYDVKM. The CDR3 covers 16 residues. The CDR3 nucleotides read TGTGCCAGCATTCCGGGACTAGCGGGGGGCACAGATACGCAGTATTTT. Translation gives CASIPGLAGGTDTQYF.

This chain connects TRBV6-1 to TRBJ1-1; D is possibly TRBD1 (6 bases). V was trimmed by 4 bases and J by 1 base, leaving 10 bases between them. Germline assignment: CDR1 MNHNS and CDR2 SASEGT. The CDR3 is 14 residues long. CDR3 DNA: TGTGCCAGCAGTGCGGGACAAGCGAACACTGAAGCTTTCTTT. It encodes CASSAGQANTEAFF.

This chain uses TRBV19 with TRBJ2-7, with 11 bases identical to TRBD2. The CDR3 has 16 amino acids. Per germline, CDR1 LNHDA and CDR2 SQIVND (reference sequence). V lost 3 bases to trimming and J lost 4 bases; unmatched junction nucleotides: 8. CDR3 protein: CASSIGLAGGKYEQYF. The CDR3 coding sequence is TGTGCCAGTAGTATTGGTCTAGCGGGAGGCAAATACGAGCAGTACTTC.

The chain joins TRBV7-2 to TRBJ2-2; D gene uncertain. The CDR3 covers 14 residues. Trimming removed 3 bases at V and 3 bases at J, with 8 bases between. Germline lookup yields CDR1 SGHTA and CDR2 FQGNSA. The CDR3 DNA follows: TGTGCCAGCAGCTTTGCCGGGTACACCGGGGAGCTGTTTTTT. Encoded protein: CASSFAGYTGELFF.

The V gene is TRBV9, the J gene TRBJ1-5; the D gene is possibly TRBD1 (6 bases). The V gene's germline CDR1 is SGDLS and CDR2 YYNGEE. V lost 1 base to trimming and J lost 5 bases, with 13 bases between them. This CDR3 is 15 amino acids long. The CDR3 spells CASSVFAGADQPQHF. CDR3 in DNA: TGTGCCAGCAGCGTATTTGCGGGGGCCGATCAGCCCCAGCATTTT.

The genes are TRBV6-1 and TRBJ1-1; 7 bases are a match to TRBD1. With V trimmed by 3 bases and J by 7 bases, 8 bases remained unmatched. This CDR3 contains 14 residues. Per the germline V gene, CDR1 is MNHNS and CDR2 is SASEGT. The DNA for the CDR3 is TGTGCCAGCAGTGACAGGGGGAATGGTGATGAAGCTTTCTTT. Translation gives CASSDRGNGDEAFF.

The chain joins TRBV19 to TRBJ2-7; no definite D call. This CDR3 has 17 amino acids. Germline loops: CDR1 LNHDA, CDR2 SQIVND (reference sequence). Trimming took off 2 bases at V and 4 bases at J, with 21 bases between the two ends. The CDR3: CASSILYSAAITYEQYF. In DNA form, the CDR3 reads TGTGCCAGTAGTATACTTTACTCCGCGGCCATTACATACGAGCAGTACTTC.

The chain employs TRBV6-1 and TRBJ2-1; the match to TRBD2 covers 7 bases. J was trimmed by 0 bases and V by 6 bases; bases with no gene match: 5. This CDR3 region has 15 residues. From germline, CDR1 is MNHNS and CDR2 SASEGT. The CDR3 region is CASRTSQSSYNEQFF. The DNA of the CDR3 is TGTGCCAGCAGGACTAGCCAGAGCTCCTACAATGAGCAGTTCTTC.

As concerns this clone: The sample has other DNA sequences that encode this CDR3 too. The V gene is TRBV4-3, the J gene TRBJ2-3, with D tentatively TRBD2 (6 bases). Germline CDR1 is LGHNA and CDR2 is YSLEER. The CDR3 is made up of 17 amino acids. V lost 0 bases to trimming and J lost 1 base, with 14 bases between them. CDR3 sequence: CASSQDLGGRGTDTQYF. CDR3 in DNA: TGCGCCAGCAGCCAAGATCTGGGGGGTCGGGGCACAGATACGCAGTATTTT.

The DNA for the CDR3 is TGTGCCAGCAGCCCCCATGCGGGGGTTGGCAATCAGCCCCAGCATTTT. This translates into CASSPHAGVGNQPQHF. The V call is TRBV9, the J call TRBJ1-5; D may be TRBD1 (5 bases). The CDR3 loop spans 16 amino acids. Deletions cut 4 bases from V and 2 bases from J, with 16 bases between. Germline CDR1 SGDLS, CDR2 YYNGEE.

This chain links TRBV15 with TRBJ1-4, with D uncertain. The CDR3 length is 14 residues. V gave up 1 base and J gave up 7 bases, with 10 bases separating them. Germline V lookup: CDR1 LNHNV, CDR2 YYDKDF (reference sequence). The CDR3 spells CATSRGGSVEKLFF. Here the CDR3 DNA reads TGTGCCACCAGCAGAGGAGGGAGTGTTGAAAAACTGTTTTTT.

This chain links TRBV4-3 with TRBJ1-1; TRBD1 might be the D (5 bases). Germline-derived CDR1 and CDR2 are LGHNA and YSLEER. The length of the CDR3 is 12 residues. Trimming stripped 3 bases from V and 11 bases from J, with 13 bases between. CDR3 DNA: TGCGCCAGCAGCCACCGGTCAGGGCTGGCTTTCTTT. Its translation is CASSHRSGLAFF.

In its sample, this clone was seen many times. This chain uses TRBV19 with TRBJ2-1; 7 nucleotides line up with TRBD2. The ends lost 3 bases at V and 3 bases at J; junction bases unmatched: 5. CDR1 is LNHDA, CDR2 SQIVND, per germline (reference sequence). The CDR3 has 15 amino acids. The CDR3 is CASSIGEGGYNEQFF. The CDR3 coding sequence is TGTGCCAGTAGTATTGGGGAGGGAGGCTACAATGAGCAGTTCTTC.

The chain has TRBV10-3 and TRBJ1-1; D is possibly TRBD1 (5 bases). CDR3 length equals 13 residues. Germline V gives CDR1 ENHRY, CDR2 SYGVKD. V lost 4 bases to trimming and J lost 1 base, with 7 bases between them. The CDR3 coding sequence is TGTGCCATCAGTGTAGGACAGAACACTGAAGCTTTCTTT. It specifies CAISVGQNTEAFF.

V and J are TRBV7-6 and TRBJ2-1; perhaps TRBD1 as D (6 bases). V was shortened by 1 base and J by 5 bases, with 15 bases between the two germline ends. The CDR3 runs to 16 residues. Germline V gene data show CDR1 as SGHVS and CDR2 as FNYEAQ. CDR3 region: CASSLVSGAGNNEQFF. The CDR3 DNA sequence: TGTGCCAGCAGCTTAGTATCAGGGGCAGGAAACAATGAGCAGTTCTTC.

This rearrangement joins TRBV7-2 to TRBJ1-5, with 7 positions matching TRBD1. V lost 1 base to trimming and J lost 7 bases; unmatched junction nucleotides: 7. The CDR3 is 15 residues long. CDR1 is SGHTA, CDR2 FQGNSA, per germline. The CDR3 region is CASSLETGQGQPQHF. Written as DNA, the CDR3 is TGTGCCAGCAGCTTAGAGACAGGGCAGGGACAGCCCCAGCATTTT.

This clone was counted only a few times. The V and J genes are TRBV9 and TRBJ1-1, with 10 bases lining up with TRBD1. This CDR3 spans 16 amino acids. V lost 4 bases, J lost 1 base, and 7 bases stayed unmatched. Germline CDR1 reads SGDLS; CDR2 reads YYNGEE. The CDR3 reads CASSLGTGVGNTEAFF. DNA of the CDR3: TGTGCCAGCAGCCTCGGGACAGGGGTAGGGAACACTGAAGCTTTCTTT.

The V call is TRBV11-3, the J call TRBJ2-1; 9 bases map to TRBD1. This CDR3 is 16 amino acids long. Germline assignment: CDR1 SGHNT and CDR2 YENEEA. After removal of 5 bases from V and 0 bases from J, the junction contained 5 bases not matched to a gene. CDR3 in amino acids: CASSTDRGSSYNEQFF. CDR3 nucleotide sequence: TGTGCCAGCAGCACAGACAGGGGGAGCTCCTACAATGAGCAGTTCTTC.

This chain connects TRBV5-4 to TRBJ1-2; 8 bases fit TRBD1. CDR1 and CDR2 from the germline V gene are SGHNT and YYREEE (reference sequence). Losses at the gene ends were 1 base for V and 4 bases for J; bases not matched to a gene: 3. The CDR3 loop spans 14 amino acids. CDR3 nucleotide sequence: TGTGCCAGCAGCTTGACGGGACAGGTCTATGGCTACACCTTC. It translates to CASSLTGQVYGYTF.

The V call is TRBV5-3, the J call TRBJ2-7; TRBD2 matches at 7 bases. TRBV5-3 is sorted into the ORF group, with uncertain function. CDR3 length: 17 residues. The trim removed 4 bases at V and 8 bases at J, leaving 21 bases unmatched. This CDR3 reads CARSLPLAVLRSVKQYF. The CDR3 DNA reads as TGTGCCAGAAGCCTACCCCTAGCGGTTCTACGTAGTGTGAAGCAGTACTTC.

J is TRBJ1-5 and V is TRBV6-1; 8 bases match TRBD1. J gave up 0 bases and V 6 bases, and 4 bases lay outside the gene matches. The CDR3 length is 15 residues. Germline CDR1 MNHNS, CDR2 SASEGT. The CDR3: CASRKQGVSNQPQHF. As DNA, the CDR3 is TGTGCCAGCAGAAAACAGGGGGTTAGCAATCAGCCCCAGCATTTT.

Written as DNA, the CDR3 is TGCAGCGTCCACCCCAGCTTCGGGGAGACCCAGTACTTC. It translates to CSVHPSFGETQYF. The chain has TRBV29-1 and TRBJ2-5; D gene ambiguous. Germline V gene sequence: CDR1 SQVTM, CDR2 ANQGSEA. The CDR3 is 13 amino acids. With 6 bases removed from V and 5 bases from J, the gap between germline ends came to 16 bases.

The genes are TRBV2 and TRBJ2-2, with 8 bases identical to TRBD1. CDR1 is SNHLY, CDR2 FYNNEI, per germline. V trimming: 3 bases; J trimming: 8 bases; junction bases outside the gene matches: 2. CDR3 length equals 13 residues. CDR3 nucleotides: TGTGCCAGCAGTGAGGACAGGGTTGGGGAGCTGTTTTTT. Translating it yields CASSEDRVGELFF.

The rearrangement joins TRBV9 to TRBJ2-1; 13 bases match TRBD2. Germline loops: CDR1 SGDLS, CDR2 YYNGEE. This CDR3 is built from 15 residues. The J segment lost 6 bases and the V segment lost 4 bases, leaving 4 bases of the junction unmatched. CDR3 loop: CASSPTSGRGNEQFF. In nucleotides, the CDR3 is TGTGCCAGCAGCCCCACTAGCGGGAGGGGCAATGAGCAGTTCTTC.

The chain employs TRBV29-1 and TRBJ2-7; the D gene is possibly TRBD2 (5 bases). Germline loops: CDR1 SQVTM, CDR2 ANQGSEA. The V and J ends lost 0 bases and 2 bases respectively, with 11 bases between them. This CDR3 contains 14 residues. This CDR3 is CSVEEMRAPYEQYF. The CDR3 DNA is TGCAGCGTTGAAGAAATGAGGGCCCCCTACGAGCAGTACTTC.

The chain has TRBV30 and TRBJ2-3; 7 nucleotides line up with TRBD2. The CDR3 sequence is 15 residues long. After removal of 0 bases from V and 4 bases from J, the junction contained 7 bases not matched to a gene. Germline V gives CDR1 GTSNPN, CDR2 SVGIG (reference sequence). The CDR3 DNA sequence: TGTGCCTGGAGTGTACTTTGGCTAGCGGCAGATACGCAGTATTTT. It specifies CAWSVLWLAADTQYF.

This chain connects TRBV19 to TRBJ2-7; 11 bases align to TRBD2. Germline V lookup: CDR1 LNHDA, CDR2 SQIVND (reference sequence). CDR3 size: 15 residues. The trim removed 4 bases at V and 0 bases at J, leaving 2 bases unmatched. The CDR3 here is CASSKTSGNSYEQYF. CDR3 coding DNA: TGTGCCAGTAGTAAGACTAGCGGGAACTCCTACGAGCAGTACTTC.

The genes are TRBV5-1 and TRBJ2-1, with TRBD1 matching over 7 bases. The CDR3 runs to 16 residues. Trimming took 4 bases from V and 3 from J; bases not matched to a gene: 10. CDR1 is SGHRS and CDR2 is YFSETQ in the germline V gene. The CDR3 nucleotides are TGCGCCAGCAGCGTTACCGGGGACAGCCTCTACAATGAGCAGTTCTTC. Protein: CASSVTGDSLYNEQFF.

This chain uses TRBV7-8 with TRBJ2-2, with 9 positions matching TRBD1. This CDR3 has 15 amino acids. The germline gives CDR1 SGHVS, CDR2 FQNEAQ. With V trimmed by 5 bases and J by 4 bases, 5 bases remained unmatched. This chain's CDR3 is CASSPGQGSTGELFF. The CDR3 region has the DNA TGTGCCAGCAGCCCGGGACAGGGTTCCACCGGGGAGCTGTTTTTT. Full variable domain (outside the CDR3, taken from reference TRBV7-8 and TRBJ2-2): GAGVSQSPRYKVAKRGQDVALRCDPISGHVSLFWYQQALGQGPEFLTYFQNEAQLDKSGLPSDRFFAERPEGSVSTLKIQRTQQEDSAVYLCASSPGQGSTGELFFGEGSRLTVL.

J is TRBJ1-1 and V is TRBV18; 8 nucleotides align to TRBD1. This CDR3 is 13 amino acids long. Germline V gene data show CDR1 as KGHSH and CDR2 as LQKENI. Trimming took 3 bases from V and 3 from J; bases not matched to a gene: 0. The CDR3 here is CASSPDRDTEAFF. In DNA form, the CDR3 reads TGTGCCAGCTCACCGGACAGGGACACTGAAGCTTTCTTT.

This chain links TRBV27 with TRBJ2-3; D might be TRBD1 (6 bases). V was trimmed by 4 bases and J by 0 bases, leaving 17 bases between them. Germline V gene data show CDR1 as MNHEY and CDR2 as SMNVEV (reference sequence). The CDR3 extends over 17 amino acids. CDR3 sequence: CASSSVPGGQSTDTQYF. CDR3 nucleotide sequence: TGTGCCAGCAGTTCGGTCCCCGGCGGACAGAGCACAGATACGCAGTATTTT.